The 16 T cell receptor beta chains reported below all come from one sample, sequenced in a study of T cells in Graves' hyperthyroidism and ophthalmopathy (dated by TCRdb to about 2019). Library preparation employed multiplex PCR. The instrument given in TCRdb is Illumina HiSeq 2000. The TCR beta CDR3 regions were amplified from RNA transcripts. For the first round of RT-PCR on the TCR CDR3, the HTBI primer set was used together with the Qiagen OneStep RT-PCR kit. In TCRdb, the public reads were trimmed at Q25 with fastp and aligned with MiXCR, with productive beta chains retained. When rows share a CDR3 protein, they turn into one entry using the most common DNA and genes. For this sample there are hundreds of thousands of distinct CDR3 sequences; roughly an eighth appear just once. Around 9.2% of the sample is in the top ten clones. Sample: blood. The receptor source for this set is a woman under 30 with Graves' hyperthyroidism.

This clonotype was observed at least ten times. The chain combines TRBV6-2 or TRBV6-3 with TRBJ2-3; 9 bases are a match to TRBD2. The CDR3 is 17 amino acids. Germline CDR1 MNHEY, CDR2 SVGEGT. J gave up 4 bases and V 0 bases, and 8 bases lay outside the gene matches. CDR3 in amino acids: CASSYSTLAGSPDTQYF. DNA of the CDR3: TGTGCCAGCAGTTACTCGACGCTAGCGGGGTCACCAGATACGCAGTATTTT.

Worth noting for this clonotype: One end of the junction fails to match germline, which may point to a read error. J is TRBJ1-2 and V is TRBV2, with D maybe TRBD1 (5 bases). Germline CDR1 is SNHLY and CDR2 is FYNNEI. The CDR3 totals 14 residues. The CDR3: CATSDRSRAYGYTF. The CDR3 DNA sequence: TGTGCCACCAGTGACAGATCTCGGGCCTATGGCTACACCTTC.

Only a few counts were recorded for this clonotype. The chain has TRBV3-1 and TRBJ2-3, with D perhaps assigned TRBD1 or TRBD2 (6 bases each). This CDR3 region has 22 residues. Germline lookup yields CDR1 LGHDT and CDR2 YNNKEL (reference sequence). The ends were cut back, 1 base at V and 0 bases at J, with 29 bases in the middle. The CDR3 is CASSQATVKGFDGGFSTDTQYF. CDR3 nucleotide sequence: TGTGCCAGCAGCCAAGCAACGGTGAAGGGTTTTGACGGGGGCTTTAGCACAGATACGCAGTATTTT.

This clonotype was recorded many times. The chain links TRBV29-1 to TRBJ1-1; TRBD1 is a possible D gene (6 bases). Trimming shortened V by 7 bases and J by 4 bases, and 13 bases separated the two germline ends. Germline V lookup: CDR1 SQVTM, CDR2 ANQGSEA. CDR3 size: 12 residues. The CDR3 reads CSAAGGGTEAFF. CDR3 DNA: TGCAGCGCGGCAGGAGGGGGCACTGAAGCTTTCTTT.

This clonotype was observed a handful of times. This chain links TRBV7-6 with TRBJ2-7, with no clear D. Germline CDR1 is SGHVS and CDR2 is FNYEAQ. V gave up 1 base and J gave up 7 bases, with 14 bases separating them. There are 14 residues in the CDR3. The CDR3 DNA reads TGTGCCAGCAGCTTAGTCCAGGTCCTCGGAGAGCAGTACTTC. Its translation is CASSLVQVLGEQYF.

This clonotype showed up many times. The chain links TRBV7-3 to TRBJ2-1; TRBD1 aligns across 10 bases. V shed 5 bases and J 5 bases; nucleotides not matched to a gene: 6. The CDR3 covers 15 residues. Germline V CDR1 and CDR2: SGHTA, FQGTGA. CDR3 region: CASSLPGQGHNEQFF. CDR3 nucleotides: TGTGCCAGCAGCCTCCCGGGACAGGGGCACAATGAGCAGTTCTTC.

This clonotype was counted ten times or more. V is TRBV12-3 or TRBV12-4 and J is TRBJ2-7; D tentatively fits TRBD1 or TRBD2 (5 bases each). There are 13 residues in the CDR3. V gave up 3 bases and J gave up 2 bases, with 8 bases separating them. CDR3 sequence reads: CASSLGDPYEQYF. In DNA form, the CDR3 reads TGTGCCAGCAGTTTGGGGGACCCCTACGAGCAGTACTTC.

This clonotype was counted ten times or more. The gene calls are TRBV28 and TRBJ1-2; 8 nucleotides agree with TRBD1. The ends lost 1 base at V and 4 bases at J; junction bases unmatched: 8. This CDR3 comprises 16 residues. CDR1 and CDR2 (germline): MDHEN, SYDVKM. The CDR3 region is CASSLSTGQAPYGYTF. The CDR3 DNA sequence: TGTGCCAGCAGTTTATCCACGGGACAGGCCCCCTATGGCTACACCTTC.

This clonotype has a handful of counts. The V gene is TRBV7-9, the J gene TRBJ1-1, with D hard to call. The CDR3 consists of 14 residues. Germline V gene lookup returns CDR1 SEHNR and CDR2 FQNEAQ (reference sequence). The V end lost 5 bases, the J end lost 1 base, and 11 bases lay between the germline ends. CDR3 sequence reads: CASSAYPANTEAFF. The DNA for the CDR3 is TGTGCCAGCAGCGCCTATCCGGCGAACACTGAAGCTTTCTTT.

This clonotype was recorded many times. The J gene is TRBJ2-2, the V gene TRBV7-2, with D possibly TRBD2 on 5 matching bases. Germline CDR1 and CDR2: SGHTA and FQGNSA. Trimming removed 5 bases from V and 7 bases from J, with 14 bases in between. The CDR3 extends over 14 amino acids. The CDR3 region is CASSTPPGIGELFF. CDR3 bases: TGTGCCAGCAGCACGCCCCCCGGGATCGGGGAGCTGTTTTTT.

Concerning this clonotype: A read error is possible here, since a much larger clone lies one base away. The rearrangement links TRBV18 to TRBJ2-1, with 9 nucleotides matching TRBD1. After removal of 6 bases from V and 7 bases from J, the junction contained 10 bases not matched to a gene. The CDR3 is made up of 15 amino acids. The germline V gene has CDR1 KGHSH and CDR2 LQKENI. The CDR3 loop is CASSPTGGPRNEQFF. The CDR3 DNA sequence: TGTGCCAGCTCGCCAACAGGGGGCCCTAGGAATGAGCAGTTCTTC.

The chain has TRBV6-1 and TRBJ2-5; D gene ambiguous. The germline V gene encodes CDR1 MNHNS and CDR2 SASEGT. This CDR3 contains 16 residues. Trimming cost V 7 bases and J 5 bases, with 23 bases left between them. CDR3 in DNA: TGTGCCAGCACCCACCTTGGCCGGAACAAAGCGGAGACCCAGTACTTC. This gives the protein CASTHLGRNKAETQYF.

This clonotype was seen ten or more times. This chain connects TRBV6-2 or TRBV6-3 to TRBJ2-1, with 12 bases lining up with TRBD1. The ends lost 4 bases at V and 7 bases at J; junction bases unmatched: 2. This CDR3 spans 14 amino acids. The germline V gene encodes CDR1 MNHEY and CDR2 SVGEGT. Here the CDR3 reads CASSSGQGANEQFF. CDR3 bases: TGTGCCAGCAGTTCGGGACAGGGGGCGAATGAGCAGTTCTTC.

Regarding this clonotype: A much larger clone differs from this one at a single base, so this may be a read error. The chain links TRBV6-9 to TRBJ2-3; no clear D gene. This CDR3 is built from 12 residues. Trimming took off 10 bases at V and 1 base at J, with 9 bases between the two ends. Germline values: CDR1 MNHGY, CDR2 SVAAGI. The CDR3 loop is CANTWGTDTQYF. CDR3 nucleotides: TGTGCCAACACTTGGGGCACAGATACGCAGTATTTT.

This chain joins TRBV20-1 and TRBJ2-2, with 13 positions matching TRBD2. J was trimmed by 3 bases and V by 6 bases; bases with no gene match: 10. The CDR3 is 17 amino acids. CDR1 and CDR2 (germline): DFQATT, SNEGSKA (reference sequence). For the CDR3, the DNA is TGCAGTGCGGAAGCGACTAGCGGGGGGACCCACACCGGGGAGCTGTTTTTT. This encodes CSAEATSGGTHTGELFF.

This clonotype was seen at least ten times. The genes are TRBV7-9 and TRBJ2-7; 8 bases line up with TRBD1. CDR1 and CDR2 (germline): SEHNR, FQNEAQ (reference sequence). Trimming cost V 2 bases and J 3 bases; bases outside gene matches: 6. This CDR3 region has 15 residues. This CDR3 reads CASSLLYRGNYEQYF. In DNA, the CDR3 is TGTGCCAGCAGCTTATTGTACAGGGGGAACTACGAGCAGTACTTC.